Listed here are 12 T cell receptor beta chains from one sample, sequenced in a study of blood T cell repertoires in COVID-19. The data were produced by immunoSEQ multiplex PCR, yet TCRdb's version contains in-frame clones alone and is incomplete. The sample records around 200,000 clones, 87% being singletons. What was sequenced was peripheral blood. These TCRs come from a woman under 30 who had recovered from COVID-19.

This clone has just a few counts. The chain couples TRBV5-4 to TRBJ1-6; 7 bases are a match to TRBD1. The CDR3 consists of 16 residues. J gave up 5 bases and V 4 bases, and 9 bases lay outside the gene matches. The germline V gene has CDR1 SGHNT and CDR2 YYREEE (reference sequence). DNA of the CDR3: TGTGCCAGCAGCCCGTCAGGGGGGAAAAATAATTCACCCCTCCACTTT. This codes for CASSPSGGKNNSPLHF.

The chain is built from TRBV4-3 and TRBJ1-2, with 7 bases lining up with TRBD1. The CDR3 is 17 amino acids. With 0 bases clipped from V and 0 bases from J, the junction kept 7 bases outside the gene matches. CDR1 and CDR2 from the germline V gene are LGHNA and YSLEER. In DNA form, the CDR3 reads TGCGCCAGCAGCCAAGATTCCAGGGGGAAGTCTAACTATGGCTACACCTTC. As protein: CASSQDSRGKSNYGYTF.

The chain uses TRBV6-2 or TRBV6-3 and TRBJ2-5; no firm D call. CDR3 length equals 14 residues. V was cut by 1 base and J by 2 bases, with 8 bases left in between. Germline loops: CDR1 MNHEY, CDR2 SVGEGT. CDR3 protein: CASSYYSGQETQYF. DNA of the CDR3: TGTGCCAGCAGTTACTATAGTGGTCAAGAGACCCAGTACTTC.

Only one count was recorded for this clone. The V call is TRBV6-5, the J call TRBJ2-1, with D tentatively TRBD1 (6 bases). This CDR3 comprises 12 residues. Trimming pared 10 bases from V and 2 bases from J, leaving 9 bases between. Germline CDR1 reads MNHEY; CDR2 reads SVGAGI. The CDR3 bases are TGTGCCACCAACAGGGCCTACAATGAGCAGTTCTTC. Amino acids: CATNRAYNEQFF.

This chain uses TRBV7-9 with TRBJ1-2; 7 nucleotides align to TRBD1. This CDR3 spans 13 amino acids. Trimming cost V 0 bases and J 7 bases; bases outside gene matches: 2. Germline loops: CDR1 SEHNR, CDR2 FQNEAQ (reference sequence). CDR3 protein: CASSLAGGLGYTF. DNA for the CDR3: TGTGCCAGCAGCTTAGCAGGGGGCCTTGGCTACACCTTC.

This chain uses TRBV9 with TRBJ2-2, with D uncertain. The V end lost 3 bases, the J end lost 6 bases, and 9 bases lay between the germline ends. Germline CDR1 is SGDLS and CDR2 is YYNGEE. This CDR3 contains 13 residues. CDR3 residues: CASSGSDSGELFF. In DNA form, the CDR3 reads TGTGCCAGCAGCGGAAGTGACTCCGGGGAGCTGTTTTTT.

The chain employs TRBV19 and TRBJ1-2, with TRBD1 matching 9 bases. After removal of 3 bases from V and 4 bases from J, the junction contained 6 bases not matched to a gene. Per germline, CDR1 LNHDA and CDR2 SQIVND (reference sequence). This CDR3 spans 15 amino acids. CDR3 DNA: TGTGCCAGTAGTATTGGGACAGGGCTATTCTATGGCTACACCTTC. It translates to CASSIGTGLFYGYTF.

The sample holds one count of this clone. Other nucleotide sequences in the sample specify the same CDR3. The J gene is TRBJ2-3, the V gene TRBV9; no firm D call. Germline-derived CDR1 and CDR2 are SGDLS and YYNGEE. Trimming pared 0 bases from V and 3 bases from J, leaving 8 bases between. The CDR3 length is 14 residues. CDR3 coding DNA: TGTGCCAGCAGCGTAGTTAGCAGTACAGATACGCAGTATTTT. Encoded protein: CASSVVSSTDTQYF.

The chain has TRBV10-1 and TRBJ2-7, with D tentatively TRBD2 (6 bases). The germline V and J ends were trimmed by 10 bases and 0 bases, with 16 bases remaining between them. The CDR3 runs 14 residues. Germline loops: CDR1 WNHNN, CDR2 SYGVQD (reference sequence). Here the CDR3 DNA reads TGCGCCATCCCTGGGACTCCCCTCTCCTACGAGCAGTACGTC. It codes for CAIPGTPLSYEQYV.

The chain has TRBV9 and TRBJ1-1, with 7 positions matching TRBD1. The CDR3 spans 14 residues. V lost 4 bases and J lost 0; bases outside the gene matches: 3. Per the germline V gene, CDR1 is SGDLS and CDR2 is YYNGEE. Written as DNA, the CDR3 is TGTGCCAGCAGCACGGGACAGATGAACACTGAAGCTTTCTTT. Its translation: CASSTGQMNTEAFF.

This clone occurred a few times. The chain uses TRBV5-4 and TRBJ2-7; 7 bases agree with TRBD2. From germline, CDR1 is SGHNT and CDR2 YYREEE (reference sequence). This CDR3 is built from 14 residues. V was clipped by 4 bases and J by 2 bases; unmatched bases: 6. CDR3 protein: CASSDSRGAYEQYF. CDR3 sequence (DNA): TGTGCCAGCAGCGACTCCCGGGGGGCCTACGAGCAGTACTTC.

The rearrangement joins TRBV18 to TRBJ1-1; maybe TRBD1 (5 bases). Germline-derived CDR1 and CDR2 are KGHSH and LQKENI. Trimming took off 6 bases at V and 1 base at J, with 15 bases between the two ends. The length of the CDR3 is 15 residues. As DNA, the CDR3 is TGTGCCAGCTCGCGCGCCAGGGAGGGGAACACTGAAGCTTTCTTT. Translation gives CASSRAREGNTEAFF.